This entry concerns a single T cell receptor beta chain. The V gene lost 4 bases and the J gene lost 2 bases, with 12 bases spanning the gap. The CDR3 extends over 14 amino acids. Germline CDR1 and CDR2: SGHTA and FQGNSA. This sample is drawn from a study of cytomegalovirus exposure and HLA in healthy donors. PCR used 60 Vbeta primers and 13 Jbeta primers. Libraries were prepared by immunoSEQ multiplex PCR; TCRdb keeps only in-frame clonotypes and omits some of them. The profile covers 85,000 to 130,000 clones, with 71% appearing a single time and approximately 2.8% taken by the ten largest. V and J are TRBV7-2 and TRBJ2-7; no clear D. The sequenced sample consisted of PBMCs. This sequence originates from a female donor in good health and CMV-seronegative. CDR3 in amino acids: CASSSGLVPYEQYF. For the CDR3, the DNA is TGTGCCAGCAGCTCCGGTTTAGTTCCCTACGAGCAGTACTTC.